Listed below are T cell receptor beta chains from one sample, sequenced in a study of blood T cell repertoires in COVID-19. Assay: immunoSEQ multiplex PCR; the TCRdb copy retains only in-frame clones and omits some. The table shows about 190,000 clones, with around 80% occurring only once. Sequenced input: peripheral blood. Every receptor here comes from a man between 60 and 75 years old with acute or convalescent COVID-19. Each CDR3 is given with its conserved first and last residue. A D gene is named only where the DNA matches it firmly. Clone sizes are given selectively: once, few, many, or a class where the clone is expanded.

NA | TRBJ1-5 | TRBV6-5 | NA | TGTGCCAGCATTCTGGTGCCCCAGGACAATCAGCCCCAGCATTTT | CASILVPQDNQPQHF
NA | TRBJ2-1 | TRBV3-1/TRBV3-2 | TRBD2 | TGTGCCAGCAGCCAACTCACGACTAGCGGGAGGGCCCATGAGCAGTTCTTC | CASSQLTTSGRAHEQFF
NA | TRBJ1-5 | TRBV6-5 | TRBD1 | TGTGCCAGCAGTTTGACAGGGGGTTACAATCAGCCCCAGCATTTT | CASSLTGGYNQPQHF
NA | TRBJ2-5 | TRBV6-2/TRBV6-3 | NA | TGTGCCAGCAGTTACCCAGAAGAGACCCAGTACTTC | CASSYPEETQYF
once | TRBJ1-2 | TRBV5-4 | NA | TGTGCCAGCAGCCACAGGACCGCCCGTGTTAACTATGGCTACACCTTC | CASSHRTARVNYGYTF
few | TRBJ1-6 | TRBV19 | NA | TGTGCCAGTAGTATATGGTCGGATTCACCCCTCCACTTT | CASSIWSDSPLHF
NA | TRBJ2-5 | TRBV5-6 | TRBD1 | TGTGCCAGCAGCGAGGACAGGGGGAAGCGAGAGACCCAGTACTTC | CASSEDRGKRETQYF
NA | TRBJ2-1 | TRBV7-8 | TRBD2 | TGTGCCAGCAGCCTAGGACTAGCGGGGAATAATGAGCAGTTCTTC | CASSLGLAGNNEQFF
once | TRBJ2-1 | TRBV6-4 | NA | TGTGCCAGCAGTGACACGCTAACGGGGGGCGGGGAGTTCTTC | CASSDTLTGGGEFF
NA | TRBJ1-5 | TRBV6-1 | NA | TGTGCCAGCAGTGAACACATAAAAGATCAGCCCCAGCATTTT | CASSEHIKDQPQHF
NA | TRBJ1-1 | TRBV28 | TRBD1 | TGTGCCAGCAGTCCCCCGGGACAGATAATGAACACTGAAGCTTTCTTT | CASSPPGQIMNTEAFF
NA | TRBJ1-5 | TRBV19 | TRBD1 | TGTGCCAGTAGTTCCCACTCAGGGGGGCGCGATCAGCCCCAGCATTTT | CASSSHSGGRDQPQHF
NA | TRBJ2-3 | TRBV29-1 | NA | TGCAGCGTTGAGGCAGGGGCAGCAGATACGCAGTATTTT | CSVEAGAADTQYF
NA | TRBJ2-1 | TRBV5-1 | TRBD2 | TGCGCCAGCAGCTTGGTAGCGGGATCCAATGAGCAGTTCTTC | CASSLVAGSNEQFF
NA | TRBJ1-6 | TRBV7-9 | TRBD1 | TGTGCCACCTCCATGAGACAGGGTAATTCACCCCTCCACTTT | CATSMRQGNSPLHF
NA | TRBJ1-2 | TRBV7-3 | NA | TGTGCCAGCAGCTCTACAGGGAATGAGTATGGCTACACCTTC | CASSSTGNEYGYTF
NA | TRBJ1-2 | TRBV19 | TRBD1 | TGTGCCAGTGAACAGGGGTATGGCTACACCTTC | CASEQGYGYTF
NA | TRBJ1-5 | TRBV27 | NA | TGTGCCAGCAGTTTAAAAGGGGTGAATCAGCCCCAGCATTTT | CASSLKGVNQPQHF
NA | TRBJ1-1 | TRBV5-1 | TRBD1 | TGCGCCAGCAGCTCCGGGACAGCAACTGAAGCTTTCTTT | CASSSGTATEAFF
once | TRBJ2-1 | TRBV21-1 | NA | TGTGCCAGCAGCAAAGTCTCGGGTCTAGCGGGATTCAATGAGCAGTTCTTC | CASSKVSGLAGFNEQFF
few | TRBJ2-5 | TRBV20-1 | NA | TGCAGTGCTAGCGTCCAAGAGACCCAGTACTTC | CSASVQETQYF
NA | TRBJ2-3 | TRBV19 | TRBD2 | TGTGCCAGTAGCATCGTAGCGGGGGGGCGCACAGATACGCAGTATTTT | CASSIVAGGRTDTQYF
NA | TRBJ1-5 | TRBV12-3/TRBV12-4 | NA | TGTGCCAGCAGTTTTTCCCCGAATCAGCCCCAGCATTTT | CASSFSPNQPQHF
NA | TRBJ1-5 | TRBV6-2/TRBV6-3 | NA | TGTGCCAGCAGTCCCTCGTTTCAGCCCCAGCATTTT | CASSPSFQPQHF
NA | TRBJ1-5 | TRBV7-2 | NA | TGTGCCAGCAGCTTCGGGGGTTATAGCAATCAGCCCCAGCATTTT | CASSFGGYSNQPQHF
NA | TRBJ2-7 | TRBV5-1 | TRBD2 | TGCGCCAGCAGCTTGGAATTAGCGGGAGGTGGGGAGCAGTACTTC | CASSLELAGGGEQYF
NA | TRBJ1-1 | TRBV28 | NA | TGTGCCAGCAGTTTACACCAGGGCAGGGGCACTGAAGCTTTCTTT | CASSLHQGRGTEAFF
NA | TRBJ2-1 | TRBV12-5 | NA | TGTGCTAGTGGTTTGCGCGACAATGAGCAGTTCTTC | CASGLRDNEQFF
NA | TRBJ1-2 | TRBV11-2 | NA | TGTGCCAGCAGCTTAGGAGGGACTAACTATGGCTACACCTTC | CASSLGGTNYGYTF
once | TRBJ1-3 | TRBV5-4 | TRBD1 | TGTGCCAGCAGCTCGAGGACAGGGGGAAACACCATATATTTT | CASSSRTGGNTIYF
NA | TRBJ2-1 | TRBV15 | TRBD1 | TGTGCCACCAGCAGAGCGGGACAGGTCTACAATGAGCAGTTCTTC | CATSRAGQVYNEQFF
NA | TRBJ2-2 | TRBV7-2 | TRBD2 | TGTGCCAGCAGCCCCTCGGGGGGTAAATGGGGGGAGCTGTTTTTT | CASSPSGGKWGELFF
NA | TRBJ1-5 | TRBV7-9 | TRBD1 | TGTGCCAGCAGCCCCGGGACAGGAATACTCCTCGGCCAGCCCCAGCATTTT | CASSPGTGILLGQPQHF
NA | TRBJ1-5 | TRBV5-4 | NA | TGTGCCAGCAGCTTTCCTAGACAGACAGAAGGGAGCAATCAGCCCCAGCATTTT | CASSFPRQTEGSNQPQHF
NA | TRBJ2-1 | TRBV6-5 | NA | TGTGCCAGCAGTTATAGGGCGGGGTACTACAATGAGCAGTTCTTC | CASSYRAGYYNEQFF
NA | TRBJ1-5 | TRBV9 | NA | TGTGCCAGCAGTCTCGGTGGGCAGGGGAATCAGCCCCAGCATTTT | CASSLGGQGNQPQHF
NA | TRBJ2-1 | TRBV21-1 | NA | TGTGCCAGCAGCAAAGAAACTAGCGGGACTAACAATGAGCAGTTCTTC | CASSKETSGTNNEQFF
NA | TRBJ2-3 | TRBV6-8 | NA | TGTGCCAGGACAGGAGATACGCAGTATTTT | CARTGDTQYF
NA | TRBJ1-1 | TRBV11-3 | TRBD1 | TGTGCCAGCAGCCTTGGGACAGGTCGTAGTAGGACTGAAGCTTTCTTT | CASSLGTGRSRTEAFF
NA | TRBJ2-3 | TRBV6-5 | TRBD2 | TGTGCCAGCAGAAGCGGGAGGGCCACAGATACGCAGTATTTT | CASRSGRATDTQYF
NA | TRBJ2-1 | TRBV11-3 | NA | TGTGCCAGCAGCTTAGAGATTAGCGGCTACAATGAGCAGTTCTTC | CASSLEISGYNEQFF